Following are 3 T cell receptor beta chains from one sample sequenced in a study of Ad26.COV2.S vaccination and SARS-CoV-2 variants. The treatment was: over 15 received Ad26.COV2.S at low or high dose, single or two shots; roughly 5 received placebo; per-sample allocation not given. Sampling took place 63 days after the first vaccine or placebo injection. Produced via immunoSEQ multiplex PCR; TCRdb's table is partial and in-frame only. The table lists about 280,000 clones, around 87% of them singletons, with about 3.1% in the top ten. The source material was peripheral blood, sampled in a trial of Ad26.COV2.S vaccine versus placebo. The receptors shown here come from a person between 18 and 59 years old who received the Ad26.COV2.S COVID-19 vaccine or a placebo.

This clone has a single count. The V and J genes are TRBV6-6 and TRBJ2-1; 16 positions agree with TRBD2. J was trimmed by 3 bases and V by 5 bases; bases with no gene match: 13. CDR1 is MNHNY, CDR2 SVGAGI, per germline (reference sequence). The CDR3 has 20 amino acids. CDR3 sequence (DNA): TGTGCCAGCAGTCAGGGACTAGCGGGGGGGCCTTCATTCCGCTACAATGAGCAGTTCTTC. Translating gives CASSQGLAGGPSFRYNEQFF.

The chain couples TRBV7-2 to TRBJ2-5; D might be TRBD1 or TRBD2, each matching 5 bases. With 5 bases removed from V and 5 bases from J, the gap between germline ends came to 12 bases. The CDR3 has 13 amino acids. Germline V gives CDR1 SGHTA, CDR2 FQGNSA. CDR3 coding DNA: TGTGCCAGCAGCGGCTACGGGGCGGAGACCCAGTACTTC. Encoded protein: CASSGYGAETQYF.

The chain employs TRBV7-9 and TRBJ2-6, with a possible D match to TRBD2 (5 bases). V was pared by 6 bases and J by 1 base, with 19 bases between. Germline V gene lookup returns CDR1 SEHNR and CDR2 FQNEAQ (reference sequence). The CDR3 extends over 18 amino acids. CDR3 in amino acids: CASSRGPYLLSGANVLTF. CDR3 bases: TGTGCCAGCAGTCGGGGTCCCTACCTTTTATCTGGGGCCAACGTCCTGACTTTC.